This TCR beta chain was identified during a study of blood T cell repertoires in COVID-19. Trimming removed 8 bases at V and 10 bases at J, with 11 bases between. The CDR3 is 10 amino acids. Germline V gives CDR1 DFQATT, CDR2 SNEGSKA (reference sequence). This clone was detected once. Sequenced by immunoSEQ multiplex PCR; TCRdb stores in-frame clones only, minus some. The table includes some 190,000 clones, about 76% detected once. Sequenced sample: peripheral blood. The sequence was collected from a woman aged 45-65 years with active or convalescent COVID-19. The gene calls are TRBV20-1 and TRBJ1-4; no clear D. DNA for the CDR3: TGCAGTTCCTGGAGAGGAAAACTGTTTTTT. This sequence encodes CSSWRGKLFF.